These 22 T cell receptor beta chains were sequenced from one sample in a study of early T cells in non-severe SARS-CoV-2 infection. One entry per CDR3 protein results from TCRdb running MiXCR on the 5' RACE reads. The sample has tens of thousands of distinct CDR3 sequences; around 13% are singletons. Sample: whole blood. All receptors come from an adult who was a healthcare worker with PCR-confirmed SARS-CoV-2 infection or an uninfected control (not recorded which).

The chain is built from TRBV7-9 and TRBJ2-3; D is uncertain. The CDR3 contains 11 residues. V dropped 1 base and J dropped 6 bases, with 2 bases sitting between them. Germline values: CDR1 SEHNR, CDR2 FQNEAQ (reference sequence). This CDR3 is CASSLVDTQYF. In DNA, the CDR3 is TGTGCCAGCAGCTTAGTGGATACGCAGTATTTT.

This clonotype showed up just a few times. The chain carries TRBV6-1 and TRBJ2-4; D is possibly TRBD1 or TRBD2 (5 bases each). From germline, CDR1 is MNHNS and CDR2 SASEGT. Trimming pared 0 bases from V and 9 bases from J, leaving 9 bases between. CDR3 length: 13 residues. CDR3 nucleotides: TGTGCCAGCAGTGAAGCGGCAGGGAGCATTCAGTACTTC. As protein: CASSEAAGSIQYF.

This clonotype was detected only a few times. The CDR3 spells CASSLFRAMNTEAFF. In DNA, the CDR3 is TGTGCCAGCAGTTTATTCAGGGCTATGAACACTGAAGCTTTCTTT. The chain combines TRBV28 with TRBJ1-1, with D perhaps matching TRBD1 (5 bases). The CDR3 is made up of 15 amino acids. Trimming stripped 1 base from V and 0 bases from J, with 9 bases between. Germline assignment: CDR1 MDHEN and CDR2 SYDVKM. Looking up the rest from reference TRBV28 and TRBJ1-1 gives the full variable domain: DVKVTQSSRYLVKRTGEKVFLECVQDMDHENMFWYRQDPGLGLRLIYFSYDVKMKEKGDIPEGYSVSREKKERFSLILESASTNQTSMYLCASSLFRAMNTEAFFGQGTRLTVV.

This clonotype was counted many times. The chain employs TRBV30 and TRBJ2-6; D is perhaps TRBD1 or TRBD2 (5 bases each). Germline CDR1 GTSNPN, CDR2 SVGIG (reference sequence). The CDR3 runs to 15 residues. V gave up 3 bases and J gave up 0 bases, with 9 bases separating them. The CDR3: CAWSWDPSGANVLTF. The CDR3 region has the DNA TGTGCCTGGAGCTGGGACCCCTCTGGGGCCAACGTCCTGACTTTC.

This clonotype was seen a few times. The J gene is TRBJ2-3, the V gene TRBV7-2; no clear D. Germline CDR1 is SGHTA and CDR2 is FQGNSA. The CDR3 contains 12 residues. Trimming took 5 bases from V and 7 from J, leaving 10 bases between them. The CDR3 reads CASSRTSYTQYF. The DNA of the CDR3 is TGTGCCAGCAGCCGGACCTCATATACGCAGTATTTT.

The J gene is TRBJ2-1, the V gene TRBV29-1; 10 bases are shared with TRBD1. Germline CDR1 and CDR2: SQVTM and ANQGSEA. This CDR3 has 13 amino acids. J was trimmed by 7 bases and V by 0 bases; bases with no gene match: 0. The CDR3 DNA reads TGCAGCGTTGAAGAGGACAGGGGGAATGAGCAGTTCTTC. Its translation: CSVEEDRGNEQFF.

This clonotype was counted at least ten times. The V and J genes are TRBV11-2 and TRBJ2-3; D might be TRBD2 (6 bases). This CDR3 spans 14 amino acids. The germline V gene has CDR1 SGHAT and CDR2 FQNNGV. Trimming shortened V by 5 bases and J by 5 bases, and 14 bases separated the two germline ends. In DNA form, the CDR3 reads TGTGCCAGCAGCCCACCAGGGACTCTAGATACGCAGTATTTT. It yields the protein CASSPPGTLDTQYF.

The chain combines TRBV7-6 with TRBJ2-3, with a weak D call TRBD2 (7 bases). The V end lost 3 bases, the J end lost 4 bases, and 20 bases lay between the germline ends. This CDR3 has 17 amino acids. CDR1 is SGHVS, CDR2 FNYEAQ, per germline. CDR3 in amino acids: CASSFSDLGGHADTQYF. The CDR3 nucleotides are TGTGCCAGCAGCTTTTCGGACCTCGGGGGGCATGCAGATACGCAGTATTTT.

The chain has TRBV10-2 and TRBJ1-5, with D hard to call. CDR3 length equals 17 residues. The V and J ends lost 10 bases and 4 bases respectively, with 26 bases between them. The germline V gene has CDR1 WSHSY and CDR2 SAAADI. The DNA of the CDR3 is TGCGCCACCTCACCCCCGGTCATGGGTGCCCTAAATCAGCCCCAGCATTTT. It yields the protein CATSPPVMGALNQPQHF.

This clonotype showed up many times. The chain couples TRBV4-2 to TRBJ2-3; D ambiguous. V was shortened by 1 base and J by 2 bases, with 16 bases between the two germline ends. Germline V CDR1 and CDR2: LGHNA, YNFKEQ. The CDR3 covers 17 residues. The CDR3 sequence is CASSQVSSRILTDTQYF. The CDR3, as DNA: TGTGCCAGCAGCCAAGTCTCGAGTCGAATTCTCACAGATACGCAGTATTTT.

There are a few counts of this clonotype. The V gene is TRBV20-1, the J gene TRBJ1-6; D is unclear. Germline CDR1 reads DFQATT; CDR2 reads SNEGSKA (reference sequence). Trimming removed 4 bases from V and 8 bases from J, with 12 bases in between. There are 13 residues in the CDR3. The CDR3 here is CSAKGIRDSPLHF. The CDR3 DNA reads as TGCAGTGCTAAAGGCATACGGGATTCACCCCTCCACTTT.

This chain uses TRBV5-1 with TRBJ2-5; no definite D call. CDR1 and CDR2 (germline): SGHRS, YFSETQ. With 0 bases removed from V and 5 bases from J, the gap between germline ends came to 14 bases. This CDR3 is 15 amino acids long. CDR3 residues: CASSLGDYVGETQYF. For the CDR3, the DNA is TGCGCCAGCAGCTTGGGAGATTACGTGGGGGAGACCCAGTACTTC.

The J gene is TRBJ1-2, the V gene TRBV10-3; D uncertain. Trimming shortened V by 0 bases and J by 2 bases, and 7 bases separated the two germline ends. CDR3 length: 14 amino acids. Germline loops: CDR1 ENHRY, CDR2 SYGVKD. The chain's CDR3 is CAISESRENYGYTF. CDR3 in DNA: TGTGCCATCAGTGAGTCGAGGGAGAACTATGGCTACACCTTC.

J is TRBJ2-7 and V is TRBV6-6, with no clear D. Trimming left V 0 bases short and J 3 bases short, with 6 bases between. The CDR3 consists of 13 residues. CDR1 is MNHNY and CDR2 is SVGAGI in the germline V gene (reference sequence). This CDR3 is CASSYSTNYEQYF. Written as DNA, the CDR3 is TGTGCCAGCAGTTACTCTACGAACTACGAGCAGTACTTC.

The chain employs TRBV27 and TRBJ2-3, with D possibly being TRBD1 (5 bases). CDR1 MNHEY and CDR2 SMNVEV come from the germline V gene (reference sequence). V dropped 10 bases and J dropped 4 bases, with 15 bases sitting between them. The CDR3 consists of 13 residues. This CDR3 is CAIKAGSADTQYF. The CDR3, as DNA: TGTGCCATTAAGGCAGGGTCGGCAGATACGCAGTATTTT.

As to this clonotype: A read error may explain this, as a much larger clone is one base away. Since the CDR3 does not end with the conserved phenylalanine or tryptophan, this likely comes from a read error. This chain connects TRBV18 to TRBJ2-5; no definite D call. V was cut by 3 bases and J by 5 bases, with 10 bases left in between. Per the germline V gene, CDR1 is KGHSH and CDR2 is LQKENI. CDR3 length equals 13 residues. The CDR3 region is CASSPRNGETQYY. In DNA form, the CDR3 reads TGTGCCAGCTCACCCAGGAATGGGGAGACCCAGTACTAC.

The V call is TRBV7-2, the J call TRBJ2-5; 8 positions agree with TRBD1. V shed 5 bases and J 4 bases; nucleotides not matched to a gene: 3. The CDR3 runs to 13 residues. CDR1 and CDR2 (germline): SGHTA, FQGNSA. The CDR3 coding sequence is TGTGCCAGCAGCCAGACAGGGGCAGAGACCCAGTACTTC. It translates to CASSQTGAETQYF. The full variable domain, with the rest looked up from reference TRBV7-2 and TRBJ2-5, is GAGVSQSPSNKVTEKGKDVELRCDPISGHTALYWYRQSLGQGLEFLIYFQGNSAPDKSGLPSDRFSAERTGGSVSTLTIQRTQQEDSAVYLCASSQTGAETQYFGPGTRLLVL.

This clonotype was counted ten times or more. The CDR3 DNA is TGTGCCAGCAGTTTTATTGGCAAAGGGCTTAACACTGAAGCTTTCTTT. Translation gives CASSFIGKGLNTEAFF. The rearrangement joins TRBV12-3 or TRBV12-4 to TRBJ1-1, with no clear D. The CDR3 covers 16 residues. The V gene lost 3 bases and the J gene lost 2 bases, with 16 bases spanning the gap.

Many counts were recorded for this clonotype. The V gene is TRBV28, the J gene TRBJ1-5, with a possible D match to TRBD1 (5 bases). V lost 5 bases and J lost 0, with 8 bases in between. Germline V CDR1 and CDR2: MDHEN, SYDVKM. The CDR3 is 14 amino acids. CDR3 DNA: TGTGCCAGCAGTCAGGGATTTAGCAATCAGCCCCAGCATTTT. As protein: CASSQGFSNQPQHF.

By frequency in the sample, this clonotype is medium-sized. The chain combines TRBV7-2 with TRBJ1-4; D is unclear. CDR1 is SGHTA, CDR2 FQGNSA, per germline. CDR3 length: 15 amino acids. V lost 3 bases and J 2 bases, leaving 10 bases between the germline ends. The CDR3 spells CASSLGRATNEKLFF. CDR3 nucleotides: TGTGCCAGCAGCTTGGGTAGAGCCACTAATGAAAAACTGTTTTTT.

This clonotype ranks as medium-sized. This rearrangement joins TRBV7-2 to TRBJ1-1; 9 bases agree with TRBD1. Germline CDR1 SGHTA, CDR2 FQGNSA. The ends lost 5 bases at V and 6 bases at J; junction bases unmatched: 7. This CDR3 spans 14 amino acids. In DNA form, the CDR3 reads TGTGCCAGCAGCATAAGGGGACAGGGAGCTGAAGCTTTCTTT. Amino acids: CASSIRGQGAEAFF.

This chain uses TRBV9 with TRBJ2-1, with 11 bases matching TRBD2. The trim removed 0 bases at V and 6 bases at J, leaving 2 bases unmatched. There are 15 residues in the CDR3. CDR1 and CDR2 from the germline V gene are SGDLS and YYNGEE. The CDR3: CASSVVAGGVNEQFF. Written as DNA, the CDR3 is TGTGCCAGCAGCGTAGTAGCGGGAGGGGTCAATGAGCAGTTCTTC.